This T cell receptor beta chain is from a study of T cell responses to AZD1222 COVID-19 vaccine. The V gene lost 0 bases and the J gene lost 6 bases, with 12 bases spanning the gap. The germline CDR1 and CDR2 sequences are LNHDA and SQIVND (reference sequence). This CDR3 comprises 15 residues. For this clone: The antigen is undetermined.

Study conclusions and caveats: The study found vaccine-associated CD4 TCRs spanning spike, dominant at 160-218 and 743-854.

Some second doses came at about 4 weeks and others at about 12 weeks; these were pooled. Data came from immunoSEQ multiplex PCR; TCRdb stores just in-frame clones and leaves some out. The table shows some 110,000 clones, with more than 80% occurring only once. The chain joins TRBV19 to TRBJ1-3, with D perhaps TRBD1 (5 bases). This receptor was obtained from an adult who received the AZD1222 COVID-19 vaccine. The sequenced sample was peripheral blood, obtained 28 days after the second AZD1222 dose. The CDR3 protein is CASSIDLSTVNTIYF. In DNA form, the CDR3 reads TGTGCCAGTAGTATAGATCTCTCGACAGTAAACACCATATATTTT.